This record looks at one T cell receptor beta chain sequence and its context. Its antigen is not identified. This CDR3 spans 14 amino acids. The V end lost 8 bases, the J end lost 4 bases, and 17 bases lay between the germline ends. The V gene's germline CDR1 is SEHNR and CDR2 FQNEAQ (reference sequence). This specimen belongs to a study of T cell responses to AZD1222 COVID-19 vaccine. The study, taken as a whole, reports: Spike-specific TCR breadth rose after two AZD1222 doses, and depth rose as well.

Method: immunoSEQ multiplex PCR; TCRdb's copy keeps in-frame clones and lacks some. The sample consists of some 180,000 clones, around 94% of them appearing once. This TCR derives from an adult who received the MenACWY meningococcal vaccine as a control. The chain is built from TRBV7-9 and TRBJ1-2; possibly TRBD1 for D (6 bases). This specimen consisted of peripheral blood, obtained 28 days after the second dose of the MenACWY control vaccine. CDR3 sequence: CASLPGGAAYGYTF. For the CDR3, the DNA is TGTGCCAGCCTACCCGGGGGGGCAGCCTATGGCTACACCTTC.